This is a list of T cell receptor beta chains from one sample in a study of T cells in narcolepsy. Some clones are missing from TCRdb's copy, which holds only in-frame ones; the method was immunoSEQ multiplex PCR. The sample carries 25,000 to 35,000 clones, more than 65% recorded once. Specimen: memory (CD45RA-) CD4+ T cells from blood. The receptors shown here come from a human donor in good health. CDR3s include the opening cysteine and the closing phenylalanine or tryptophan. D genes are given only for firm matches. Clone size appears in some rows only: once, few, many, or a class for an expanded clone.

V gene,D gene,J gene,clone size,CDR3 DNA,CDR3 protein
TRBV6-1,TRBD1,TRBJ1-2,-,TGTGCCAGCACCCCGGGACAGGGGATCTATGGCTACACCTTC,CASTPGQGIYGYTF
TRBV5-4,-,TRBJ1-6,-,TGTGCCAGCAGCTTGGCAGGTAGCCAGAATTCACCCCTCCACTTT,CASSLAGSQNSPLHF
TRBV14,TRBD1,TRBJ2-3,-,TGTGCCAGCAGCCGCAGCAGGGGGCATACGACAGATACGCAGTATTTT,CASSRSRGHTTDTQYF
TRBV6-5,TRBD1,TRBJ1-5,-,TGTGCCAGCAGACTTCCGGGACAGGGGAATCAGCCCCAGCATTTT,CASRLPGQGNQPQHF
TRBV5-1,-,TRBJ2-1,-,TGCGCCAGCAGCTCCGGCGGAGGGAGTGAGCAGTTCTTC,CASSSGGGSEQFF
TRBV5-1,-,TRBJ1-1,-,TGCGCCAGCAGGACAGGACTGAACACTGAAGCTTTCTTT,CASRTGLNTEAFF
TRBV19,-,TRBJ2-4,-,TGTGCCAGTAGTATAGAGGGGCGTGGCATTCAGTACTTC,CASSIEGRGIQYF
TRBV28,-,TRBJ2-1,-,TGTGCCAGCAGAGTAACCGGGACTGCGACCTACAATGAGCAGTTCTTC,CASRVTGTATYNEQFF
TRBV19,-,TRBJ1-2,-,TGTGCCAGTAGTAACCCAACAGGGACAAGGGGCTACACCTTC,CASSNPTGTRGYTF
TRBV7-3,-,TRBJ2-1,-,TGTGCCAGCAGCCGGACGACTCCGGGAGAGCAGTTCTTC,CASSRTTPGEQFF
TRBV7-2,-,TRBJ2-2,-,TGTGCCAGCAGCCATACGGGGGGCGCGAACACCGGGGAGCTGTTTTTT,CASSHTGGANTGELFF
TRBV15,-,TRBJ1-5,-,TGTGCCACCAGCAGATTGAATCAGCCCCAGCATTTT,CATSRLNQPQHF
TRBV5-1,TRBD1,TRBJ2-5,-,TGCGCCAGCAGCTACTCGACAGGGGGGAACCAAGAGACCCAGTACTTC,CASSYSTGGNQETQYF
TRBV7-2,TRBD1,TRBJ1-2,-,TGTGCCAGCAGCCCCCAGGGGGGAATCGGGATTTTGGGAGGCTACACCTTC,CASSPQGGIGILGGYTF
TRBV28,TRBD1,TRBJ1-2,-,TGTGCCAGCAGCGTAATACAGGGGACTGCTGGCTACACCTTC,CASSVIQGTAGYTF
TRBV28,-,TRBJ1-3,-,TGTGCCAGCAGTTCTGGTTCATCTGGAAACACCATATATTTT,CASSSGSSGNTIYF
TRBV6-5,-,TRBJ2-7,-,TGTGCCAGCAGGGCCTCCCCAGGGAGCCACTACGAGCAGTACTTC,CASRASPGSHYEQYF
TRBV5-1,-,TRBJ2-4,-,TGCGCCAGCAGTGTGGAAGGATTTGGGAAAGCCAAAAACATTCAGTACTTC,CASSVEGFGKAKNIQYF
TRBV4-1,-,TRBJ1-2,-,TGCGCCAGCAGCCAAGAACCAGTTATTTTGTACTATGGCTACACCTTC,CASSQEPVILYYGYTF
TRBV2,-,TRBJ2-3,once,TGTGCCAGCAGTGAATATAGAGGAGATACGCAGTATTTT,CASSEYRGDTQYF
TRBV6-1,-,TRBJ2-7,-,TGTGCCAGCCAATTAAGCGGGCTGTACGAGCAGTACTTC,CASQLSGLYEQYF
TRBV6-1,-,TRBJ2-7,-,TGTGCCAGCAGTACAGTCGACTCCCCGGCCTACGAGCAGTACTTC,CASSTVDSPAYEQYF
TRBV6-6,-,TRBJ1-1,medium-sized,TGTGCCAGTATACCTGACCACGGGGTAAGGACTGAAGCTTTCTTT,CASIPDHGVRTEAFF
TRBV19,-,TRBJ2-1,-,TGTGCCAGTAGTACGGGGGGCCCCGCATATCATGAGCAGTTCTTC,CASSTGGPAYHEQFF
TRBV18,-,TRBJ2-5,-,TGTGCCAGCTCATCCCGGCGGGGAGGAGAGACCCAGTACTTC,CASSSRRGGETQYF
TRBV11-1,TRBD2,TRBJ2-3,-,TGTGCCAGCAGTTCCGGGACTAGCGGGGGGTTCATCAGTACGCAGTATTTT,CASSSGTSGGFISTQYF